The 12 T cell receptor beta chains listed next were all sequenced from one sample in a study of cytomegalovirus exposure and HLA in healthy donors. With 60 Vbeta and 13 Jbeta primers, the PCR was carried out. This table comes from immunoSEQ multiplex PCR, and its TCRdb copy is limited to in-frame clones, with some not included. The sample lists about 99,000 clones, more than 65% occurring once. Sequences were obtained from PBMCs. Receptors originate from a woman younger than 30 in good health and CMV-seropositive.

The J gene is TRBJ2-4, the V gene TRBV7-8, with TRBD2 matching over 9 bases. V dropped 1 base and J dropped 1; count of bases not matched to a gene: 8. Germline V gene data show CDR1 as SGHVS and CDR2 as FQNEAQ. This CDR3 contains 18 residues. For the CDR3, the DNA is TGTGCCAGCAGCTTAGGCGGGAGGGCCGGGCGGGCCAAAAACATTCAGTACTTC. It specifies CASSLGGRAGRAKNIQYF.

The chain has TRBV5-1 and TRBJ2-2, with a possible D match to TRBD2 (6 bases). The V end was cut by 4 bases, the J end by 0 bases, with 10 bases between. Germline values: CDR1 SGHRS, CDR2 YFSETQ. The CDR3 extends over 15 amino acids. Here the CDR3 reads CASSTSGANTGELFF. The CDR3, as DNA: TGCGCCAGCAGCACATCGGGAGCGAACACCGGGGAGCTGTTTTTT. Drawing the rest from reference TRBV5-1 and TRBJ2-2, the complete variable domain is KAGVTQTPRYLIKTRGQQVTLSCSPISGHRSVSWYQQTPGQGLQFLFEYFSETQRNKGNFPGRFSGRQFSNSRSEMNVSTLELGDSALYLCASSTSGANTGELFFGEGSRLTVL.

The chain couples TRBV6-5 to TRBJ2-1, with 8 bases fitting TRBD2. The CDR3 spans 15 residues. After removal of 5 bases from V and 3 bases from J, the junction contained 6 bases not matched to a gene. The germline V gene encodes CDR1 MNHEY and CDR2 SVGAGI. The CDR3 DNA reads TGTGCCAGCAGTCGAGACGGGACTAGCTACAATGAGCAGTTCTTC. This encodes CASSRDGTSYNEQFF.

The rearrangement joins TRBV19 to TRBJ1-2, with D possibly TRBD1 on 6 matching bases. This CDR3 comprises 17 residues. With 3 bases removed from V and 3 bases from J, the gap between germline ends came to 20 bases. Germline assignment: CDR1 LNHDA and CDR2 SQIVND (reference sequence). CDR3: CASSIMAGALPDYGYTF. In DNA, the CDR3 is TGTGCCAGTAGTATTATGGCAGGGGCCCTCCCAGACTATGGCTACACCTTC. The full variable domain, with the rest looked up from reference TRBV19 and TRBJ1-2, is DGGITQSPKYLFRKEGQNVTLSCEQNLNHDAMYWYRQDPGQGLRLIYYSQIVNDFQKGDIAEGYSVSREKKESFPLTVTSAQKNPTAFYLCASSIMAGALPDYGYTFGSGTRLTVV.

This clone was seen once. The chain uses TRBV7-3 and TRBJ2-2; D might be TRBD2 (6 bases). The CDR3 has 15 amino acids. The V end was cut by 1 base, the J end by 6 bases, with 12 bases between. Per the germline V gene, CDR1 is SGHTA and CDR2 is FQGTGA. CDR3 bases: TGTGCCAGCAGCTTAATGGGACTCGGAGCCGGGGAGCTGTTTTTT. Its protein product is CASSLMGLGAGELFF.

The chain links TRBV25-1 to TRBJ2-5; no reliable D call. The CDR3 runs to 15 residues. With 6 bases removed from V and 3 bases from J, the gap between germline ends came to 17 bases. Germline CDR1 MGHDK, CDR2 SYGVNS. CDR3 bases: TGTGCCAGCAGACCCCCGGCCCCTCGGGAAGAGACCCAGTACTTC. Its protein product is CASRPPAPREETQYF.

V usage is TRBV4-1 and J usage is TRBJ1-5; perhaps TRBD1 as D (6 bases). Trimming cost V 4 bases and J 6 bases, with 22 bases left between them. This CDR3 has 17 residues. Per the germline V gene, CDR1 is MGHRA and CDR2 is YSYEKL. This CDR3 is CASSRTDMGLSTQPQHF. In DNA, the CDR3 is TGCGCCAGCAGCCGGACAGATATGGGCCTGTCTACTCAGCCCCAGCATTTT.

This clone was found a few times. The chain links TRBV10-3 to TRBJ1-1; maybe TRBD1 (6 bases). The CDR3 extends over 15 amino acids. With 4 bases removed from V and 5 bases from J, the gap between germline ends came to 17 bases. CDR1 is ENHRY and CDR2 is SYGVKD in the germline V gene. Here the CDR3 reads CAISVQGTHKTEAFF. CDR3 in DNA: TGTGCCATCAGTGTCCAGGGGACCCACAAGACTGAAGCTTTCTTT.

The CDR3: CASSLQGDSFYEQYF. Written as DNA, the CDR3 is TGTGCCAGCAGTTTGCAGGGGGACAGCTTCTACGAGCAGTACTTC. This chain links TRBV7-2 with TRBJ2-7; 7 bases are a match to TRBD1. CDR1 is SGHTA and CDR2 is FQGNSA in the germline V gene. The CDR3 extends over 15 amino acids. With V trimmed by 6 bases and J by 3 bases, 11 bases remained unmatched.

The rearrangement joins TRBV11-3 to TRBJ1-1; D perhaps matches TRBD1 (5 bases). Looked up from germline, CDR1 is SGHNT and CDR2 is YENEEA. This CDR3 has 12 amino acids. V lost 3 bases to trimming and J lost 4 bases, with 6 bases between them. In DNA form, the CDR3 reads TGTGCCAGCAGCTTCGGGGGCACTGAAGCTTTCTTT. It specifies CASSFGGTEAFF.

This clone was observed a few times. The chain uses TRBV5-1 and TRBJ2-3; 7 bases map to TRBD2. J lost 2 bases, V lost 4 bases, and 10 bases had no gene match. CDR1 and CDR2 from the germline V gene are SGHRS and YFSETQ. The CDR3 is made up of 16 amino acids. For the CDR3, the DNA is TGCGCCAGCAGCCGAACAGCGGGATCAACCACAGATACGCAGTATTTT. This codes for CASSRTAGSTTDTQYF.

The chain recombines TRBV4-1 with TRBJ2-3, with 8 bases aligning to TRBD2. V lost 4 bases and J lost 4; bases outside the gene matches: 4. This CDR3 region has 14 residues. CDR1 and CDR2 (germline): MGHRA, YSYEKL. In nucleotides, the CDR3 is TGCGCCAGCAGCCGGGGACTAGGGTCAGATACGCAGTATTTT. Encoded protein: CASSRGLGSDTQYF.